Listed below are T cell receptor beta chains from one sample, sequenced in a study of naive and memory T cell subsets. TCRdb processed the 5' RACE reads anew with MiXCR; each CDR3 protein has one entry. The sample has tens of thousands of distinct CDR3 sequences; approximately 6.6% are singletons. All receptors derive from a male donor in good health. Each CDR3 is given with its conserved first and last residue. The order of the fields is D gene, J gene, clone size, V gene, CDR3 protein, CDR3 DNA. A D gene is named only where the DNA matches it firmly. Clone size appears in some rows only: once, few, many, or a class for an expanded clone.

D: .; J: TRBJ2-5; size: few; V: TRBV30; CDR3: CAWSPRMRETQYF; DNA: TGTGCCTGGAGTCCCAGGATGCGAGAGACCCAGTACTTC
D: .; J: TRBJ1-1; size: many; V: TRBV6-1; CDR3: CAITDRLNTEAFF; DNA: TGTGCCATCACCGACAGGTTGAACACTGAAGCTTTCTTT
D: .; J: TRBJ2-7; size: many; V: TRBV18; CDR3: CASSPEAWKGYYEQYF; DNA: TGTGCCAGCTCCCCCGAAGCCTGGAAGGGTTACTACGAGCAGTACTTC
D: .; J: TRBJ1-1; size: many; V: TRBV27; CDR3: CASSLLGGKTEAFF; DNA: TGTGCCAGCAGTTTACTTGGGGGGAAGACTGAAGCTTTCTTT
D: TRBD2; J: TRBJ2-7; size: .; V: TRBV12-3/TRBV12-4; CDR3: CASSFGGLAGGYSYEQYF; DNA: TGTGCCAGCAGTTTTGGGGGACTAGCGGGGGGTTACTCCTACGAGCAGTACTTC
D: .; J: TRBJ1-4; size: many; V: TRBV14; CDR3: CASSPQFSAEKLFF; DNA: TGTGCCAGCAGCCCACAGTTTTCCGCCGAGAAACTGTTTTTT
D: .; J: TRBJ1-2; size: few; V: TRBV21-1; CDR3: CASSKGSNLVRDRDYGYTF; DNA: TGTGCCAGCAGCAAAGGGAGTAACCTAGTCCGGGACAGGGACTATGGCTACACCTTC
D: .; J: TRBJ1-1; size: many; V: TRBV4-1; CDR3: CASSPGDLNTEAFF; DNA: TGCGCCAGCAGCCCAGGGGATTTGAACACTGAAGCTTTCTTT
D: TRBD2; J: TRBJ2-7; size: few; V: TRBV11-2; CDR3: CASSLVPLAGGDSYEQYF; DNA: TGTGCCAGCAGCTTAGTCCCGCTAGCGGGAGGGGACTCCTACGAGCAGTACTTC
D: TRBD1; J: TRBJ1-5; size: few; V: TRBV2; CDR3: CASTLLGQSNQPQHF; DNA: TGTGCCAGCACTCTATTGGGACAGAGCAATCAGCCCCAGCATTTT
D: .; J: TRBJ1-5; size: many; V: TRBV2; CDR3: CASSGTGGDQPQHF; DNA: TGTGCCAGCAGTGGCACTGGGGGTGATCAGCCCCAGCATTTT
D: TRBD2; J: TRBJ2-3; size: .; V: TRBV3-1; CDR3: CASSLGTTSGGTDTQYF; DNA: TGTGCCAGCAGCCTAGGGACGACTAGCGGGGGCACAGATACGCAGTATTTT
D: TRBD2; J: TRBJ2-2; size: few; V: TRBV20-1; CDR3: CSASRTSGRGDTGELFF; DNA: TGCAGTGCTAGCCGGACTAGCGGGAGAGGGGACACCGGGGAGCTGTTTTTT
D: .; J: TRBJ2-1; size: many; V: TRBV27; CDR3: CASSPYGDEQFF; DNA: TGTGCCAGCAGTCCTTACGGGGATGAGCAGTTCTTC
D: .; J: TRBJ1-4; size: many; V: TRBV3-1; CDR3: CASTGATNEKLFF; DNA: TGTGCCAGCACCGGGGCGACTAATGAAAAACTGTTTTTT
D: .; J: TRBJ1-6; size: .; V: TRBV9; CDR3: CASRGFENSPLHF; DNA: TGTGCCAGCAGAGGGTTTGAAAATTCACCCCTCCACTTT
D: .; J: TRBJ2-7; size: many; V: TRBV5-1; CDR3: CASSLEGTNYEQYF; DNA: TGCGCCAGCAGCTTGGAAGGGACAAACTACGAGCAGTACTTC
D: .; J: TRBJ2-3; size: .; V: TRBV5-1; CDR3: CASSLDGGEDTQYF; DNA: TGCGCCAGCAGCTTGGACGGGGGCGAAGATACGCAGTATTTT
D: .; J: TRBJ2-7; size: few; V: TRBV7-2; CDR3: CASSSDGSSYEQYF; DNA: TGTGCCAGCAGCTCGGACGGGAGCTCCTACGAGCAGTACTTC
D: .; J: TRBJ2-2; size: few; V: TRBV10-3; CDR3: CAISEEAANTGELFF; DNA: TGTGCCATCAGTGAGGAGGCCGCGAACACCGGGGAGCTGTTTTTT
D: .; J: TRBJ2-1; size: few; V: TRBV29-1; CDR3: CSVVADINEQFF; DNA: TGCAGCGTTGTAGCGGACATCAATGAGCAGTTCTTC
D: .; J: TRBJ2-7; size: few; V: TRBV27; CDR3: CASSLSRGSYEQYF; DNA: TGTGCCAGCAGCCTCTCCCGGGGCTCCTACGAGCAGTACTTC
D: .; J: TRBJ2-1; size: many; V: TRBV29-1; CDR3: CSAEGAYTYNEQFF; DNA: TGCAGCGCCGAAGGGGCCTATACCTACAATGAGCAGTTCTTC
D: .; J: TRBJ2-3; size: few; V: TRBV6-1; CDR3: CASRTFNTYSRDTQYF; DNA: TGTGCCAGCAGAACCTTTAACACCTATTCTAGAGATACGCAGTATTTT
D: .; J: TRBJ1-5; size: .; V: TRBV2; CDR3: CASTLLQGPSNQPQHF; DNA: TGTGCCAGCACCCTTCTCCAGGGCCCTAGCAATCAGCCCCAGCATTTT
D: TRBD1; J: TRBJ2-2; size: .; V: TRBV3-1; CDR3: CASTDRGATGELFF; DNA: TGTGCCAGCACCGACAGGGGTGCCACCGGGGAGCTGTTTTTT
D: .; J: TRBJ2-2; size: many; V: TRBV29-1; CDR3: CSVQYTGELFF; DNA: TGCAGCGTCCAATACACCGGGGAGCTGTTTTTT
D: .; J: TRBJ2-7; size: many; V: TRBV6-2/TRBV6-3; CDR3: CASRRTPLGGYEQYF; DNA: TGTGCCAGCAGACGTACACCTCTGGGAGGCTACGAGCAGTACTTC
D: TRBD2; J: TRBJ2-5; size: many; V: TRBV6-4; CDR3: CATSPGTSGGGEETQYF; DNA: TGTGCCACCTCCCCGGGGACTAGCGGGGGTGGAGAAGAGACCCAGTACTTC
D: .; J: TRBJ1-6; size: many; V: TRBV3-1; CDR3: CASSQEGSPLHF; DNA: TGTGCCAGCAGCCAAGAAGGTTCACCCCTCCACTTT
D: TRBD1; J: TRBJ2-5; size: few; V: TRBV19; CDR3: CASSRQGAGQETQYF; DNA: TGTGCCAGTAGTCGACAGGGGGCTGGGCAAGAGACCCAGTACTTC
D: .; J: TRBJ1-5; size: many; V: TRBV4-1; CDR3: CASSQGEQGYQPQHF; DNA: TGCGCCAGCAGCCAAGGCGAACAGGGTTATCAGCCCCAGCATTTT
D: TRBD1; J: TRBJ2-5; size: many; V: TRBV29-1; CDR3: CSVPEGQDSHQYF; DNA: TGCAGCGTTCCCGAGGGACAGGACTCCCACCAGTACTTC
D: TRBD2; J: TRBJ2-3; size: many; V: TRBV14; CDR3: CASSQDRASGRADTQYF; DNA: TGTGCCAGCAGCCAAGATCGAGCTAGCGGGAGGGCGGATACGCAGTATTTT
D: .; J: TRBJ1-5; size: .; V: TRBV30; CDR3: CAWSVTGCGGPQHF; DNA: TGTGCCTGGAGTGTTACAGGGTGCGGGGGGCCCCAGCATTTT
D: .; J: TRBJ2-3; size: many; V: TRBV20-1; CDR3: CSASPIGGGAITDTQYF; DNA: TGCAGTGCTAGTCCCATTGGTGGGGGGGCGATCACAGATACGCAGTATTTT
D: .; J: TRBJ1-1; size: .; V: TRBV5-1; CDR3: CASGDGYTEAFF; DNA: TGCGCCAGCGGTGACGGTTACACTGAAGCTTTCTTT
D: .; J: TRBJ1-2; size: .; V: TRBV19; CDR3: CASSISRGNYGYTF; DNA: TGTGCCAGTAGTATATCCCGCGGTAACTATGGCTACACCTTC
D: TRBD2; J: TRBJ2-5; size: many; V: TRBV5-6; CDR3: CASSLSVGLAGGIQETQYF; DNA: TGTGCCAGCAGCTTGAGCGTCGGCTTAGCGGGAGGGATCCAAGAGACCCAGTACTTC
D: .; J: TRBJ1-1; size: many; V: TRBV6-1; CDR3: CASSESRNTEAFF; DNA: TGTGCCAGCAGTGAAAGCAGAAACACTGAAGCTTTCTTT
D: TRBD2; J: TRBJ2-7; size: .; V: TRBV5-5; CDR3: CASSLEGLAGEQYF; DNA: TGTGCCAGCAGCTTGGAGGGACTAGCCGGCGAGCAGTACTTC
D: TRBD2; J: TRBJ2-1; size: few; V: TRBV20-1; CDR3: CSLGISGRATYNEQFF; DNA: TGCAGTCTAGGTATAAGCGGGAGGGCCACCTACAATGAGCAGTTCTTC
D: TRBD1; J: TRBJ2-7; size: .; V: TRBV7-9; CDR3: CASSPTGTGVGEQYF; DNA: TGTGCCAGCAGCCCTACAGGGACAGGGGTGGGCGAGCAGTACTTC
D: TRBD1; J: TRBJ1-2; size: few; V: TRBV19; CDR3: CASRGQPSNYGYTF; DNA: TGTGCCAGTAGGGGACAGCCCTCTAACTATGGCTACACCTTC
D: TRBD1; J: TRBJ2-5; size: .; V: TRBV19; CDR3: CASSHAPGQVQETQYF; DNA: TGTGCCAGTAGTCACGCTCCGGGACAGGTACAAGAGACCCAGTACTTC
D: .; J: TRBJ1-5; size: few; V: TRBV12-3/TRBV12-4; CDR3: CASSPGPSSNQPQHF; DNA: TGTGCCAGCAGCCCAGGGCCCTCCTCCAATCAGCCCCAGCATTTT
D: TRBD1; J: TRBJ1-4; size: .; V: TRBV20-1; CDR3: CSATGAGGKEKLFF; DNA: TGCAGTGCTACAGGGGCAGGGGGCAAAGAAAAACTGTTTTTT
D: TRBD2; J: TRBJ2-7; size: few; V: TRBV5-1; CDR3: CASSLFPAGDSYEQYF; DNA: TGCGCCAGCAGCCTTTTCCCAGCGGGAGATTCCTACGAGCAGTACTTC
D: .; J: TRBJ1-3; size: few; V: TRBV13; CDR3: CASSPYSSRNTIYF; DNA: TGTGCCAGCAGCCCCTACAGTTCCCGAAACACCATATATTTT
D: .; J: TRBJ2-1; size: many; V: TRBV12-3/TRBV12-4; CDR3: CASSASVAQFF; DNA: TGTGCCAGCAGTGCTTCGGTCGCGCAGTTCTTC
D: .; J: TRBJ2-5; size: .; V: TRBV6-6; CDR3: CASSLDKGTQYF; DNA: TGTGCCAGCAGCCTAGATAAGGGGACCCAGTACTTC
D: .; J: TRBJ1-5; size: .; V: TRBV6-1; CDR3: CASSEKGGEVQPQHF; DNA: TGTGCCAGCAGTGAAAAGGGAGGGGAAGTTCAGCCCCAGCATTTT
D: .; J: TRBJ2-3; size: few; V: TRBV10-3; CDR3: CAISDNGHEGQYF; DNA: TGTGCCATCAGTGATAACGGACACGAGGGGCAGTATTTT
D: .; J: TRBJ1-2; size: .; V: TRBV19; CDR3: CASSIGQSYGYTF; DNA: TGTGCCAGTAGTATAGGACAGAGCTATGGCTACACCTTC